These 31 T cell receptor beta chains originate from one sample sequenced in a study of OX40 agonist ivuxolimab in advanced cancers. Sequencing used immunoSEQ multiplex PCR; TCRdb keeps in-frame clones, though not all of them. The sample holds tens of thousands of clones, roughly 89% seen once. The sequencing used CD4+ or CD8+ T cells sorted from blood, collected in a trial of the OX40 agonist ivuxolimab. The receptors were gathered from an adult with an advanced solid tumor such as melanoma, head and neck, liver or kidney cancer.

The chain recombines TRBV5-1 with TRBJ2-2; the match to TRBD2 covers 14 bases. There are 16 residues in the CDR3. The germline CDR1 and CDR2 sequences are SGHRS and YFSETQ. The V and J ends lost 1 base and 7 bases, in that order; junction bases with no gene match: 3. CDR3 coding DNA: TGCGCCAGCAGCTTGATGACTAGCGGGAGGGTCGGGGAGCTGTTTTTT. As protein: CASSLMTSGRVGELFF.

This clone was picked up a small number of times. The rearrangement links TRBV10-3 to TRBJ2-3; maybe TRBD2 (5 bases). CDR1 and CDR2 from the germline V gene are ENHRY and SYGVKD. CDR3 length equals 18 residues. V was shortened by 3 bases and J by 0 bases, with 19 bases between the two germline ends. This CDR3 is CAISDGQEAFFSTDTQYF. CDR3 in DNA: TGTGCCATCAGTGACGGGCAGGAGGCCTTTTTTAGCACAGATACGCAGTATTTT.

The V and J genes are TRBV10-3 and TRBJ1-1, with D possibly being TRBD1 (5 bases). Germline V gene data show CDR1 as ENHRY and CDR2 as SYGVKD. The V gene lost 5 bases and the J gene lost 1 base, with 14 bases spanning the gap. This CDR3 contains 15 residues. CDR3 in DNA: TGTGCCATCAGTAAAACAGGTACTGGGAACACTGAAGCTTTCTTT. It is translated as CAISKTGTGNTEAFF.

V gene TRBV6-5 combines with J gene TRBJ1-5; no definite D call. The CDR3 is made up of 12 amino acids. Trimming left V 8 bases short and J 3 bases short, with 8 bases between. Germline CDR1 MNHEY, CDR2 SVGAGI. The CDR3 region has the DNA TGTGCCAGCGGCTCGGACAATCAGCCCCAGCATTTT. This codes for CASGSDNQPQHF.

V and J are TRBV5-8 and TRBJ2-7; D is possibly TRBD1 or TRBD2 (5 bases each). This CDR3 is built from 14 residues. CDR1 and CDR2 from the germline V gene are SGHTS and YDEGEE. V dropped 4 bases and J dropped 7 bases, with 18 bases sitting between them. CDR3 nucleotide sequence: TGTGCCAGCAGCCCGGGACCTTGGTTGGGAGAGCAGTACTTC. This sequence encodes CASSPGPWLGEQYF. The whole variable domain, remainder taken from reference TRBV5-8 and TRBJ2-7, is EAGVTQSPTHLIKTRGQQATLRCSPISGHTSVYWYQQALGLGLQFLLWYDEGEERNRGNFPPRFSGRQFPNYSSELNVNALELEDSALYLCASSPGPWLGEQYFGPGTRLTVT.

The chain combines TRBV6-1 with TRBJ1-6; D ambiguous. The CDR3 loop spans 15 amino acids. Germline V CDR1 and CDR2: MNHNS, SASEGT. V was clipped by 1 base and J by 9 bases, with 13 bases between them. CDR3 nucleotides: TGTGCCAGCAGTGAAGGTGCCAGGCAAGCTTCACCCCTCCACTTT. Its translation is CASSEGARQASPLHF.

The rearrangement joins TRBV21-1 to TRBJ2-7; TRBD1 is the table's D call, not checked against the DNA. TRBV21-1 is described as a pseudogene. The CDR3 loop spans 16 amino acids. The chain's CDR3 is CASSKAWAGVSYEQYF. The CDR3, as DNA: TGTGCCAGCAGCAAAGCGTGGGCAGGGGTCTCCTACGAGCAGTACTTC.

V and J are TRBV6-5 and TRBJ2-1, with 13 bases aligning to TRBD2. Germline trimming cut 6 bases from V and 7 bases from J; bases unmatched to any gene: 0. The germline V gene encodes CDR1 MNHEY and CDR2 SVGAGI. The CDR3 loop spans 13 amino acids. The CDR3 coding sequence is TGTGCCAGCAGACTAGCGGGAGGGAATGAGCAGTTCTTC. This translates into CASRLAGGNEQFF.

The chain recombines TRBV10-3 with TRBJ2-1; a possible D gene is TRBD2 (6 bases). The CDR3 runs 11 residues. From germline, CDR1 is ENHRY and CDR2 SYGVKD. V gave up 10 bases and J gave up 9 bases, with 13 bases separating them. CDR3: CATRLDSEQFF. In nucleotides, the CDR3 is TGTGCCACTAGACTAGACTCTGAGCAGTTCTTC.

The V and J genes are TRBV15 and TRBJ2-7, with D tentatively TRBD1 or TRBD2 (5 bases each). The CDR3 length is 13 residues. The germline CDR1 and CDR2 sequences are LNHNV and YYDKDF (reference sequence). The V gene lost 1 base and the J gene lost 2 bases, with 6 bases spanning the gap. The CDR3 sequence: CATSRVGPYEQYF. The CDR3 bases are TGTGCCACCAGCAGAGTGGGACCCTACGAGCAGTACTTC. The whole variable domain, remainder taken from reference TRBV15 and TRBJ2-7, is DAMVIQNPRYQVTQFGKPVTLSCSQTLNHNVMYWYQQKSSQAPKLLFHYYDKDFNNEADTPDNFQSRRPNTSFCFLDIRSPGLGDTAMYLCATSRVGPYEQYFGPGTRLTVT.

CDR3 residues: CASQGVLSLSGNTIYF. In DNA, the CDR3 is TGTGCCAGCCAAGGGGTTCTGTCCCTCTCTGGAAACACCATATATTTT. The rearrangement joins TRBV18 to TRBJ1-3, with a tentative D call TRBD1 (5 bases). Germline loops: CDR1 KGHSH, CDR2 LQKENI. V was clipped by 8 bases and J by 0 bases, with 17 bases between them. The CDR3 extends over 16 amino acids.

V and J are TRBV28 and TRBJ2-7; no clear D. Germline loops: CDR1 MDHEN, CDR2 SYDVKM. The CDR3 loop spans 13 amino acids. Trimming shortened V by 3 bases and J by 0 bases, and 6 bases separated the two germline ends. The CDR3 region has the DNA TGTGCCAGCAGTTTGTACAGCTCCTACGAGCAGTACTTC. It yields the protein CASSLYSSYEQYF.

V and J are TRBV27 and TRBJ2-1; D unresolved. Between the trimmed V and J ends, which lost 3 bases and 10 bases, there was a span of 7 bases. Germline values: CDR1 MNHEY, CDR2 SMNVEV (reference sequence). The CDR3 is 11 amino acids. DNA for the CDR3: TGTGCCAGCAGTTTGGGCAGAGAGCAGTTCTTC. It translates to CASSLGREQFF.

The V call is TRBV10-2, the J call TRBJ2-5; no definite D call. The J call is in doubt because the DNA end fits TRBJ2-7 better. The CDR3 length is 14 residues. Germline loops: CDR1 WSHSY, CDR2 SAAADI. Here the CDR3 DNA reads TGCGCCAGCAGTATATCGTATGGCACCTACGAGCAGTACTTC. Its translation: CASSISYGTYEQYF.

The J gene is TRBJ1-1, the V gene TRBV10-3; 7 bases map to TRBD1. From germline, CDR1 is ENHRY and CDR2 SYGVKD. The CDR3 contains 13 residues. The trim removed 6 bases at V and 9 bases at J, leaving 10 bases unmatched. The CDR3 spells CAIRSSGQLKAFF. The CDR3 DNA follows: TGTGCCATCAGAAGTTCGGGACAGTTGAAAGCTTTCTTT.

This chain uses TRBV5-6 with TRBJ2-1; 8 nucleotides agree with TRBD2. Germline-derived CDR1 and CDR2 are SGHDT and YYEEEE. This CDR3 comprises 16 residues. Trimming removed 3 bases from V and 7 bases from J; junction bases left unmatched: 12. In DNA, the CDR3 is TGTGCCAGCAGCTCGCCCGGACTAGCCCCTATGAATGAGCAGTTCTTC. It translates to CASSSPGLAPMNEQFF.

V usage is TRBV9 and J usage is TRBJ1-2, with 7 bases that match TRBD1. Germline V gives CDR1 SGDLS, CDR2 YYNGEE. V dropped 3 bases and J dropped 5; count of bases not matched to a gene: 7. The CDR3 runs to 14 residues. The CDR3 bases are TGTGCCAGCAGCGCCCCGACAGGGCGTTATGGCTACACCTTC. Translated, it gives CASSAPTGRYGYTF.

DNA for the CDR3: TGTGCCAGCAGTGAACCCCATCGACAGGTCTCTGGGGCCAACGTCCTGACTTTC. Residues: CASSEPHRQVSGANVLTF. The chain employs TRBV25-1 and TRBJ2-6; a weak D match, TRBD1 (6 bases). CDR1 and CDR2 from the germline V gene are MGHDK and SYGVNS. Trimming took 2 bases from V and 0 from J, leaving 14 bases between them. This CDR3 is 18 amino acids long. The variable domain in full, with the rest retrieved from reference TRBV25-1 and TRBJ2-6, is EADIYQTPRYLVIGTGKKITLECSQTMGHDKMYWYQQDPGMELHLIHYSYGVNSTEKGDLSSESTVSRIRTEHFPLTLESARPSHTSQYLCASSEPHRQVSGANVLTFGAGSRLTVL.

The chain employs TRBV28 and TRBJ2-7; tentative D call: TRBD2 (7 bases). The CDR3 loop spans 15 amino acids. V was shortened by 4 bases and J by 0 bases, with 13 bases between the two germline ends. CDR1 is MDHEN, CDR2 SYDVKM, per germline. Written as DNA, the CDR3 is TGTGCCAGCAGTTCCGGGGGGACAAGCTCCTACGAGCAGTACTTC. Its protein product is CASSSGGTSSYEQYF.

For this clone: This sample includes further DNA sequences coding for the same CDR3. J is TRBJ2-3 and V is TRBV5-1; D gene unclear. The CDR3 runs to 14 residues. CDR1 and CDR2 (germline): SGHRS, YFSETQ. Between the trimmed V and J ends, which lost 0 bases and 0 bases, there was a span of 5 bases. This chain's CDR3 is CASSLAASTDTQYF. The CDR3 bases are TGCGCCAGCAGCTTGGCGGCTAGCACAGATACGCAGTATTTT.

The chain recombines TRBV6-5 with TRBJ2-7, with D perhaps TRBD2 (5 bases). Germline assignment: CDR1 MNHEY and CDR2 SVGAGI. The V end lost 5 bases, the J end lost 2 bases, and 16 bases lay between the germline ends. The CDR3 sequence is 15 residues long. CDR3 region: CASSPIGAEAYEQYF. Written as DNA, the CDR3 is TGTGCCAGCAGTCCGATTGGAGCGGAGGCCTACGAGCAGTACTTC.

This clone was observed a handful of times. The CDR3 is CASSLGGSSTNEKLFF. The CDR3 DNA reads TGTGCCAGCAGCCTCGGAGGGAGCTCAACTAATGAAAAACTGTTTTTT. This rearrangement joins TRBV5-4 to TRBJ1-4, with no clear D. The CDR3 loop spans 16 amino acids. Germline V CDR1 and CDR2: SGHNT, YYREEE (reference sequence). Trimming pared 4 bases from V and 0 bases from J, leaving 13 bases between.

This chain joins TRBV15 and TRBJ2-7; 8 bases are shared with TRBD2. This CDR3 spans 15 amino acids. Germline CDR1 LNHNV, CDR2 YYDKDF (reference sequence). After removal of 2 bases from V and 3 bases from J, the junction contained 6 bases not matched to a gene. This CDR3 reads CATSRLRTSLYEQYF. The CDR3 DNA reads TGTGCCACCAGCAGATTAAGGACTAGCCTCTACGAGCAGTACTTC.

The CDR3 region is CASSLEVILSGNTIYF. The CDR3 bases are TGTGCCAGCAGCTTGGAGGTGATCCTCTCTGGAAACACCATATATTTT. The chain recombines TRBV5-8 with TRBJ1-3; D is ambiguous. This CDR3 has 16 residues. The V and J ends lost 0 bases and 0 bases respectively, with 10 bases between them. Germline V gene sequence: CDR1 SGHTS, CDR2 YDEGEE.

The gene calls are TRBV7-9 and TRBJ2-2; TRBD2 matches 9 bases. Germline CDR1 SEHNR, CDR2 FQNEAQ (reference sequence). V was clipped by 5 bases and J by 2 bases; unmatched bases: 9. The CDR3 is 17 residues long. CDR3 residues: CASSPRTSVLNTGELFF. The DNA of the CDR3 is TGTGCCAGCAGCCCTAGGACTAGCGTGCTAAACACCGGGGAGCTGTTTTTT.

The V call is TRBV10-2, the J call TRBJ1-1, with D maybe TRBD1 (6 bases). V dropped 2 bases and J dropped 10 bases, with 11 bases sitting between them. From germline, CDR1 is WSHSY and CDR2 SAAADI. This CDR3 has 12 amino acids. In DNA form, the CDR3 reads TGCGCCAGCAGTGAGGGGGGCGTGGGAGCTTTCTTT. Translated, it gives CASSEGGVGAFF.

The rearrangement links TRBV27 to TRBJ1-4, with D maybe TRBD1 (5 bases). V was pared by 7 bases and J by 0 bases, with 9 bases between. CDR3 length equals 14 residues. The V gene's germline CDR1 is MNHEY and CDR2 SMNVEV (reference sequence). This chain's CDR3 is CASTPGTTNEKLFF. The CDR3 DNA follows: TGTGCCAGCACTCCAGGGACAACTAATGAAAAACTGTTTTTT.

J is TRBJ2-5 and V is TRBV5-1; D may be TRBD1 or TRBD2 (5 bases each). Trimming cost V 0 bases and J 11 bases, with 14 bases left between them. The CDR3 contains 13 residues. Germline V gene sequence: CDR1 SGHRS, CDR2 YFSETQ. The CDR3 DNA reads as TGCGCCAGCAGCTTGGTGGGGACCGAGTCGCAGTACTTC. Translating it yields CASSLVGTESQYF.

This clone was found a few times. The V gene is TRBV28, the J gene TRBJ1-6; perhaps TRBD1 as D (5 bases). CDR1 MDHEN and CDR2 SYDVKM come from the germline V gene. The CDR3 extends over 13 amino acids. V was cut by 5 bases and J by 14 bases, with 16 bases left in between. CDR3 DNA: TGTGCCAGCAGTCTGTCCGGGGGTTACGCCCTCCACTTT. Residues: CASSLSGGYALHF. The full variable domain, with the rest looked up from reference TRBV28 and TRBJ1-6, is DVKVTQSSRYLVKRTGEKVFLECVQDMDHENMFWYRQDPGLGLRLIYFSYDVKMKEKGDIPEGYSVSREKKERFSLILESASTNQTSMYLCASSLSGGYALHFGNGTRLTVT.

This clone was observed a few times. The chain has TRBV7-2 and TRBJ1-4; weak D call: TRBD1 (5 bases). V gave up 5 bases and J gave up 5 bases, with 12 bases separating them. The CDR3 sequence is 14 residues long. Looked up from germline, CDR1 is SGHTA and CDR2 is FQGNSA. CDR3 amino acids: CASSPGPMNEKLFF. In DNA form, the CDR3 reads TGTGCCAGCAGCCCGGGACCGATGAATGAAAAACTGTTTTTT. The entire variable domain, with the rest obtained from reference TRBV7-2 and TRBJ1-4, is as follows: GAGVSQSPSNKVTEKGKDVELRCDPISGHTALYWYRQSLGQGLEFLIYFQGNSAPDKSGLPSDRFSAERTGGSVSTLTIQRTQQEDSAVYLCASSPGPMNEKLFFGSGTQLSVL.

V is TRBV10-2 and J is TRBJ1-3, with D tentatively TRBD1 (6 bases). V shed 6 bases and J shed 9 bases, with 21 bases lying between them. The CDR3 is made up of 15 amino acids. CDR1 is WSHSY, CDR2 SAAADI, per germline. The CDR3 region has the DNA TGCGCCAGCAGGGCGATTGACAGGTCGAGCGGCACCATATATTTT. Residues: CASRAIDRSSGTIYF.